This T cell receptor (beta chain) was retrieved from a study of tumor and adjacent non-tumor tissue in lung cancer. Study overall: There were some 12 adenocarcinoma, a couple of squamous cell carcinoma and 1 small cell lung cancer cases. Patients were aged about 31 to 85, roughly 9 men and about 5 women, stage I to III.

Trimming took 4 bases from V and 8 from J, leaving 11 bases between them. The CDR3 extends over 13 amino acids. Germline CDR1 reads SGHDN; CDR2 reads FVKESK. Concerning this clonotype: What it binds is not known. This may come from a read error, since a much larger clone is one base off. This is likely a read error, given that the CDR3 carries no conserved phenylalanine or tryptophan at its end.

This sample's RNA came from whole unsorted tissue. Distant lung tissue was collected more than 3 cm away from the tumor edge. The library came from three nested PCR rounds adapted from ARM-PCR protocols. TCRdb reprocessed the multiplex PCR reads with MiXCR, giving one entry per CDR3 protein. Of roughly 82,000 distinct CDR3 sequences in the sample, around 82% were seen once. The study, taken as a whole, reports: Top 100 clones took a larger repertoire share in normal lung.

The chain is built from TRBV14 and TRBJ2-2, with D unclear. Sequences were obtained from distant non-tumor lung tissue. This sequence originates from a woman in her forties or fifties with non-small cell lung cancer. CDR3 residues: CASSPRTAGELFY. The CDR3 DNA reads TGTGCCAGCAGCCCCCGGACGGCGGGGGAGCTGTTTTAT.